Listed here are 25 T cell receptor beta chains from one sample, sequenced in a study of cytomegalovirus exposure and HLA in healthy donors (dated by TCRdb to 2016 to 2017). The library was obtained by the immunoSEQ multiplex PCR assay. A mixture of 60 forward primers for TCR Vbeta segments and 13 reverse primers for TCR Jbeta segments was used in the multiplex PCR. TCRdb's version of the immuneACCESS table is confined to in-frame rearrangements and falls short of the full clone set. An unresolved V gene accounts for under half of the shortfall where checked; the remainder is of unknown origin. The sample yields about 190,000 clones; roughly 87% were counted once. The ten largest clones take up more than 1% of the sample. Sequencing input: PBMCs. Receptors originate from a boy between 2 and 10 years old in good health and CMV-seronegative.

This clone was found a few times. The rearrangement joins TRBV30 to TRBJ1-6; 10 bases align to TRBD1. The germline V gene has CDR1 GTSNPN and CDR2 SVGIG (reference sequence). With 0 bases clipped from V and 15 bases from J, the junction kept 8 bases outside the gene matches. The CDR3 runs 14 residues. CDR3 in amino acids: CAWSVLVGQGLLHF. In DNA, the CDR3 is TGTGCCTGGAGTGTCCTCGTGGGACAGGGGCTCCTCCACTTT.

The chain combines TRBV21-1 with TRBJ1-5. TRBV21-1 is a listed pseudogene. This CDR3 is 12 amino acids long. The CDR3 reads CASSAGIQPQHF. CDR3 nucleotide sequence: TGTGCCAGCAGCGCGGGGATTCAGCCCCAGCATTTT.

The J gene is TRBJ1-5, the V gene TRBV6-1; 7 bases map to TRBD1. The CDR3 sequence is 15 residues long. Germline V CDR1 and CDR2: MNHNS, SASEGT. V lost 10 bases, J lost 0 bases, and 9 bases stayed unmatched. CDR3 residues: CATRRTGVSNQPQHF. The CDR3 region has the DNA TGTGCCACACGTAGGACAGGCGTTAGCAATCAGCCCCAGCATTTT.

The CDR3 spells CASSSELGVGGTSVFQYF. CDR3 sequence (DNA): TGCGCCAGCAGCTCGGAACTGGGGGTTGGTGGGACTAGCGTGTTTCAGTACTTC. J is TRBJ2-5 and V is TRBV5-1, with 10 bases lining up with TRBD2. The CDR3 consists of 18 residues. Losses at the gene ends were 3 bases for V and 11 bases for J; bases not matched to a gene: 22. Per the germline V gene, CDR1 is SGHRS and CDR2 is YFSETQ. Full variable domain (outside the CDR3, taken from reference TRBV5-1 and TRBJ2-5): KAGVTQTPRYLIKTRGQQVTLSCSPISGHRSVSWYQQTPGQGLQFLFEYFSETQRNKGNFPGRFSGRQFSNSRSEMNVSTLELGDSALYLCASSSELGVGGTSVFQYFGPGTRLLVL.

V is TRBV28 and J is TRBJ2-1; 9 nucleotides match TRBD1. V trimming: 3 bases; J trimming: 7 bases; junction bases outside the gene matches: 7. The CDR3 is made up of 15 amino acids. In germline, CDR1 is MDHEN, CDR2 SYDVKM. The CDR3 region is CASSFRDRALNEQFF. CDR3 sequence (DNA): TGTGCCAGCAGTTTCAGGGACAGGGCTTTGAATGAGCAGTTCTTC.

V and J are TRBV21-1 and TRBJ2-3; the table assigns TRBD2, which was not confirmed against the DNA. TRBV21-1 is a pseudogene. The length of the CDR3 is 16 residues. The CDR3 bases are TGTGCCAGCAGCAAGGCGGGCGGGAGATTGGCAGATACGCAGTATTTT. Amino acids: CASSKAGGRLADTQYF.

This clone was detected only once. The chain has TRBV28 and TRBJ2-5, with 8 nucleotides matching TRBD2. The germline gives CDR1 MDHEN, CDR2 SYDVKM. The length of the CDR3 is 15 residues. Germline trimming cut 3 bases from V and 4 bases from J; bases unmatched to any gene: 7. Here the CDR3 DNA reads TGTGCCAGCAGTTTGCCCGGGGGGGCAGCAGAGACCCAGTACTTC. Amino acid sequence: CASSLPGGAAETQYF.

The chain recombines TRBV18 with TRBJ2-5; D is possibly TRBD2 (6 bases). Germline assignment: CDR1 KGHSH and CDR2 LQKENI. The CDR3 length is 16 residues. V lost 3 bases and J lost 4, with 18 bases in between. CDR3 nucleotides: TGTGCCAGCTCACCTCGAACGCGGGGCGCAGGAGAGACCCAGTACTTC. Translated, it gives CASSPRTRGAGETQYF.

This rearrangement joins TRBV9 to TRBJ2-1; D possibly corresponds to TRBD2 (6 bases). The germline gives CDR1 SGDLS, CDR2 YYNGEE. Trimming took off 2 bases at V and 0 bases at J, with 15 bases between the two ends. This CDR3 is built from 17 residues. CDR3 sequence: CASSVARGRNSYNEQFF. The DNA for the CDR3 is TGTGCCAGCAGCGTCGCCCGTGGGAGGAACTCCTACAATGAGCAGTTCTTC.

V is TRBV28 and J is TRBJ2-3; maybe TRBD2 (6 bases). The V end lost 2 bases, the J end lost 2 bases, and 11 bases lay between the germline ends. Per the germline V gene, CDR1 is MDHEN and CDR2 is SYDVKM. This CDR3 is built from 15 residues. CDR3 DNA sequence: TGTGCCAGCAGTTTAATCGCGGGGAACACAGATACGCAGTATTTT. Its translation is CASSLIAGNTDTQYF.

Of note for this clone: At one end the junction does not follow the germline gene, possibly because of a read error. The sample carries other DNA sequences with the same CDR3. J is TRBJ2-3 and V is TRBV5-1; D perhaps matches TRBD2 (6 bases). The CDR3 loop spans 12 amino acids. Germline-derived CDR1 and CDR2 are SGHRS and YFSETQ. The CDR3 DNA sequence: TGCGCTAGCAGCCAGCGGGCAGATACGCAGTATTTT. Amino acid sequence: CASSQRADTQYF.

This clone was counted a few times. The V and J genes are TRBV6-6 and TRBJ1-6; the match to TRBD1 covers 8 bases. V was pared by 6 bases and J by 7 bases, with 11 bases of the junction left unmatched. CDR1 is MNHNY and CDR2 is SVGAGI in the germline V gene (reference sequence). There are 16 residues in the CDR3. Here the CDR3 reads CASSRTGGEANSPLHF. As DNA, the CDR3 is TGTGCCAGCAGCCGAACAGGGGGAGAGGCCAATTCACCCCTCCACTTT.

This clone has just one count. V is TRBV29-1 and J is TRBJ1-2; 9 bases map to TRBD1. J lost 4 bases, V lost 0 bases, and 0 bases had no gene match. The CDR3 length is 13 residues. Per the germline V gene, CDR1 is SQVTM and CDR2 is ANQGSEA. CDR3 bases: TGCAGCGTTGAAGAGGGACAGGGCTATGGCTACACCTTC. Its protein is CSVEEGQGYGYTF.

Points on this clone: At the DNA level, this CDR3 is encoded by other sequences in the same sample as well. V is TRBV5-1 and J is TRBJ2-5; TRBD1 agrees at 9 bases. The CDR3 consists of 14 residues. With V trimmed by 4 bases and J by 3 bases, 4 bases remained unmatched. Per germline, CDR1 SGHRS and CDR2 YFSETQ. The CDR3 bases are TGCGCCAGCAGCCCTAGGACAGGGGAAGAGACCCAGTACTTC. Its translation is CASSPRTGEETQYF.

The chain joins TRBV6-6 to TRBJ1-5, with D uncertain. V lost 11 bases, J lost 7 bases, and 18 bases lay in between. The CDR3 is 13 residues long. Germline V CDR1 and CDR2: MNHNY, SVGAGI (reference sequence). CDR3 DNA sequence: TGTGCCGCCAACTCCCGGGATGGGCAGCCCCAGCATTTT. This codes for CAANSRDGQPQHF.

The chain joins TRBV4-1 to TRBJ2-1; D perhaps matches TRBD1 (5 bases). Germline assignment: CDR1 MGHRA and CDR2 YSYEKL. The CDR3 runs 19 residues. Deletions cut 4 bases from V and 8 bases from J, with 30 bases between. The CDR3 sequence is CASSPWGRQLLFRVDEQFF. DNA for the CDR3: TGCGCCAGCAGCCCCTGGGGTAGACAGCTCTTGTTTCGGGTTGATGAGCAGTTCTTC.

This chain joins TRBV12-5 and TRBJ2-1, with a tentative D call TRBD1 (5 bases). This CDR3 contains 13 residues. Germline CDR1 is LGHNT and CDR2 is FRNRAP. Trimming removed 2 bases from V and 12 bases from J, with 14 bases in between. The CDR3: CASGLPYVTGQFF. The CDR3 DNA reads TGTGCTAGTGGTTTGCCCTATGTCACAGGGCAGTTCTTC.

V is TRBV10-1 and J is TRBJ2-1, with TRBD2 identical over 8 bases. This CDR3 is 16 amino acids long. Germline loops: CDR1 WNHNN, CDR2 SYGVQD (reference sequence). Germline trimming cut 8 bases from V and 8 bases from J; bases unmatched to any gene: 17. The CDR3 region is CASAGRRGASSYEQFF. CDR3 in DNA: TGCGCCAGCGCCGGGCGGCGGGGGGCCTCGAGCTATGAGCAGTTCTTC.

The chain is built from TRBV2 and TRBJ2-7; 9 positions agree with TRBD2. After removal of 7 bases from V and 0 bases from J, the junction contained 13 bases not matched to a gene. Germline CDR1 is SNHLY and CDR2 is FYNNEI. This CDR3 has 17 residues. The CDR3 protein is CASTYLPGLASSYEQYF. Written as DNA, the CDR3 is TGTGCCAGCACTTATCTTCCGGGACTAGCAAGCTCCTACGAGCAGTACTTC.

This rearrangement joins TRBV29-1 to TRBJ2-1; D is possibly TRBD1 (5 bases). Trimming stripped 3 bases from V and 1 base from J, with 7 bases between. The CDR3 is 13 residues long. Germline-derived CDR1 and CDR2 are SQVTM and ANQGSEA. The CDR3 spells CSVDRGSYNEQFF. Here the CDR3 DNA reads TGCAGCGTTGATAGGGGTTCCTACAATGAGCAGTTCTTC.

The CDR3 nucleotides are TGCGCCAGCAGCCGTTGGGGGCAGGGGGCCAACTATGGCTACACCTTC. It encodes CASSRWGQGANYGYTF. The V gene is TRBV5-1, the J gene TRBJ1-2, with TRBD1 matching 8 bases. Trimming took 4 bases from V and 2 from J; bases not matched to a gene: 10. Germline-derived CDR1 and CDR2 are SGHRS and YFSETQ. The CDR3 extends over 16 amino acids. The full variable domain, completed using reference TRBV5-1 and TRBJ1-2, is KAGVTQTPRYLIKTRGQQVTLSCSPISGHRSVSWYQQTPGQGLQFLFEYFSETQRNKGNFPGRFSGRQFSNSRSEMNVSTLELGDSALYLCASSRWGQGANYGYTFGSGTRLTVV.

The gene calls are TRBV6-5 and TRBJ1-1, with D perhaps matching TRBD1 (6 bases). The germline gives CDR1 MNHEY, CDR2 SVGAGI. The ends were cut back, 8 bases at V and 6 bases at J, with 19 bases in the middle. The CDR3 spans 14 residues. The CDR3 here is CASGSRQDTAEAFF. The CDR3 bases are TGTGCCAGCGGTTCCCGACAGGATACGGCTGAAGCTTTCTTT.

The chain links TRBV7-2 to TRBJ1-3; 8 nucleotides line up with TRBD1. This CDR3 has 17 residues. The V and J ends lost 5 bases and 4 bases, in that order; junction bases with no gene match: 13. The germline CDR1 and CDR2 sequences are SGHTA and FQGNSA. CDR3 nucleotides: TGTGCCAGCAGCAACCCACCGGGACAGGCGTCAGGAAACACCATATATTTT. Its protein is CASSNPPGQASGNTIYF.

The chain is built from TRBV5-6 and TRBJ1-5, with 9 bases identical to TRBD1. Germline V CDR1 and CDR2: SGHDT, YYEEEE. J was trimmed by 4 bases and V by 2 bases; bases with no gene match: 4. CDR3 length equals 15 residues. CDR3 residues: CASSLGQGLNQPQHF. As DNA, the CDR3 is TGTGCCAGCAGCTTAGGACAGGGGTTGAATCAGCCCCAGCATTTT.

To note about this clone: A junction boundary mismatches the germline segment, possibly from a read error. The chain has TRBV19 and TRBJ2-1, with D unresolved. CDR1 is LNHDA, CDR2 SQIVND, per germline (reference sequence). The CDR3 length is 13 residues. The CDR3 spells CASSAILDGDLLF. The CDR3 bases are TGTGCCAGTAGTGCGATTCTTGACGGAGATCTTCTCTTC.